The rows below give T cell receptor beta chains drawn from one sample of a study of blood T cell repertoires in COVID-19. The assay was immunoSEQ multiplex PCR, and TCRdb's table has in-frame clones only and misses some. This sample yields approximately 150,000 clones, of which around four fifths are seen a single time; roughly 8.4% belongs to the top ten. Sequenced sample: peripheral blood. These receptors came from an elderly woman with COVID-19, enrolled during active disease. CDR3s include the opening cysteine and the closing phenylalanine or tryptophan. Fields, in order: D gene, V gene, clone size, J gene, CDR3 protein, CDR3 DNA. The D gene is left open where the match is weak. Rows give clone size only sometimes, using once, few, many, or a class for an expanded clone.

>.|TRBV3-1/TRBV3-2|.|TRBJ2-2
CASSQDRGVSTGELFF
TGTGCCAGCAGCCAAGATCGGGGAGTGAGCACCGGGGAGCTGTTTTTT
>.|TRBV4-2|once|TRBJ1-2
CASSQEQDLYGYTF
TGTGCCAGCAGCCAGGAACAGGATCTATATGGCTACACCTTC
>TRBD2|TRBV7-2|.|TRBJ2-1
CASSLAPAGGGQFF
TGTGCCAGCAGCTTAGCGCCAGCGGGAGGTGGGCAGTTCTTC
>TRBD1|TRBV5-1|once|TRBJ2-3
CASSLTGGGTDTQYF
TGCGCCAGCAGCTTGACAGGGGGTGGCACCGATACGCAGTATTTT
>TRBD1|TRBV7-3|.|TRBJ2-2
CASSLFGTGNTGELFF
TGTGCCAGCAGCTTATTCGGGACAGGGAACACCGGGGAGCTGTTTTTT
>.|TRBV29-1|.|TRBJ1-1
CSVSDRSVTEAFF
TGCAGCGTCTCCGACAGGTCGGTCACTGAAGCTTTCTTT
>TRBD1|TRBV7-2|.|TRBJ2-7
CASSFTQGAPAYEQYF
TGTGCCAGCAGCTTTACTCAGGGGGCGCCGGCCTACGAGCAGTACTTC
>TRBD1|TRBV5-4|.|TRBJ1-5
CASSLYPGGPAQPQHF
TGTGCCAGCAGCTTGTACCCAGGGGGGCCCGCTCAGCCCCAGCATTTT
>.|TRBV28|.|TRBJ1-5
CATTLQGQPQHF
TGTGCCACCACGCTCCAGGGTCAGCCCCAGCATTTT
>TRBD1|TRBV5-1|.|TRBJ1-5
CASSFNRGQPQHF
TGCGCCAGCAGCTTCAACAGGGGCCAGCCCCAGCATTTT
>TRBD1|TRBV4-1|.|TRBJ1-2
CASSQETGGHGYTF
TGCGCCAGCAGCCAAGAAACAGGGGGCCATGGCTACACCTTC
>.|TRBV6-5|.|TRBJ1-3
CASSYLGGSGNTIYF
TGTGCCAGCAGTTACCTGGGGGGCTCTGGAAACACCATATATTTT
>.|TRBV18|.|TRBJ1-2
CASLRGTGGYTF
TGTGCCAGCCTTAGAGGAACTGGCGGCTACACCTTC
>.|TRBV9|.|TRBJ2-1
CASSVEPGKVFVPSYNEQFF
TGTGCCAGCAGCGTAGAGCCAGGGAAAGTCTTTGTCCCGTCCTACAATGAGCAGTTCTTC
>.|TRBV11-1|.|TRBJ1-2
CASSPDSNYGYTF
TGTGCCAGCAGCCCTGACAGTAACTATGGCTACACCTTC
>TRBD1|TRBV5-1|.|TRBJ2-7
CASSQAPGQTYEQYF
TGCGCCAGCAGCCAAGCTCCGGGACAGACCTACGAGCAGTACTTC
>.|TRBV2|.|TRBJ1-5
CASSVSQGRMQPQHF
TGTGCCAGCAGTGTATCGCAGGGTCGAATGCAGCCCCAGCATTTT
>.|TRBV4-1|.|TRBJ1-1
CASSQDSVGPEAFF
TGCGCCAGCAGCCAAGATTCGGTGGGGCCTGAAGCTTTCTTT
>TRBD1|TRBV19|.|TRBJ1-2
CATTGGSSRSGYTF
TGTGCCACCACAGGGGGCAGTAGTAGAAGTGGCTACACCTTC
>.|TRBV12-3/TRBV12-4|once|TRBJ2-7
CASSLRQGYEQYF
TGTGCCAGCAGTTTAAGGCAGGGGTACGAGCAGTACTTC
>.|TRBV2|.|TRBJ1-6
CASSPIHPRGGSPLHF
TGTGCCAGCAGTCCTATTCACCCCAGGGGCGGATCACCCCTCCACTTT
>TRBD2|TRBV7-2|.|TRBJ2-3
CASSPGTSGGTQYF
TGTGCCAGCAGCCCCGGGACTAGCGGGGGGACGCAGTATTTT
>TRBD1|TRBV5-4|.|TRBJ2-2
CASSSDLSTGATGELFF
TGTGCCAGCAGCTCCGATCTGTCGACAGGGGCCACCGGGGAGCTGTTTTTT
>TRBD1|TRBV7-9|.|TRBJ1-5
CASNTGEADQPQHF
TGTGCCAGCAACACAGGGGAAGCCGATCAGCCCCAGCATTTT